This entry lists 3 T cell receptor beta chains sequenced from one sample in a study of cytomegalovirus exposure and HLA in healthy donors. The PCR used 60 Vbeta and 13 Jbeta primers. The method was immunoSEQ multiplex PCR; TCRdb's version includes in-frame clones alone and lacks a portion of them. The sample consists of more than 85,000 clones, 9.4% of them appearing once. Sequenced material: PBMCs. Receptor source: a man in his fifties or sixties in good health and CMV-seropositive.

This clone was detected only a few times. This chain uses TRBV29-1 with TRBJ1-1, with 9 bases fitting TRBD1. CDR3 length: 15 amino acids. V lost 4 bases to trimming and J lost 0 bases; unmatched junction nucleotides: 6. Looked up from germline, CDR1 is SQVTM and CDR2 is ANQGSEA. The CDR3 region has the DNA TGCAGCGTTGTCCGGGACAGGGTGATGAACACTGAAGCTTTCTTT. It translates to CSVVRDRVMNTEAFF.

The chain's CDR3 is CASSLVLRMTEAFF. CDR3 DNA: TGTGCCAGCAGCTTAGTCCTGAGGATGACTGAAGCTTTCTTT. The V call is TRBV11-2, the J call TRBJ1-1, with D uncertain. Trimming took off 1 base at V and 5 bases at J, with 11 bases between the two ends. The CDR3 has 14 residues. Germline lookup yields CDR1 SGHAT and CDR2 FQNNGV.

CDR3 nucleotides: TGTGCCAGCAGCTTAGGGCCCAGGGGGCTCTCTGGAAACACCATATATTTT. Translating gives CASSLGPRGLSGNTIYF. The gene calls are TRBV7-8 and TRBJ1-3, with TRBD1 matching 8 bases. This CDR3 region has 17 residues. V gave up 1 base and J gave up 0 bases; unmatched junction bases: 5. The germline V gene has CDR1 SGHVS and CDR2 FQNEAQ.